This is a list of T cell receptor beta chains from one sample in a study of OX40 agonist ivuxolimab in advanced cancers. Only in-frame clones appear in the TCRdb table, and some are missing; sequencing was by immunoSEQ multiplex PCR. This table has around 55,000 clones, 77% appearing once. The material sequenced was CD4+ or CD8+ T cells sorted from blood, taken in a trial of the OX40 agonist ivuxolimab. Receptor source: an adult with an advanced solid tumor such as melanoma, head and neck, liver or kidney cancer. CDR3s leave out the opening cysteine and the closing phenylalanine or tryptophan.

>TRBV6-1|TRBJ1-6
ASSAGSGSPLH
>TRBV7-6|TRBJ2-2
ASSLEGPWTGELF
>TRBV27|TRBJ1-1
ASSLAPTGEEAF
>TRBV5-6|TRBJ2-7
ASSLRATGGYEQY
>TRBV28|TRBJ2-3
ASSLDLGTAFFTDTQY
>TRBV30|TRBJ2-3
AWCPSGTTDTQY
>TRBV27|TRBJ1-4
ASSWRAPADEKLF
>TRBV19|TRBJ1-2
ASSDRTEGRGYT
>TRBV21-1|TRBJ2-1
ASTRASFSLLNEQF
>TRBV6-1|TRBJ1-1
ASSGRDRTEAF
>TRBV4-2|TRBJ1-2
ASSQDPVQGVGYT
>TRBV7-9|TRBJ2-3
ASSSDRESDTQY
>TRBV2|TRBJ1-5
ASKGGQGFQPQH
>TRBV4-1|TRBJ1-1
ASSQGPAASSPEAF
>TRBV7-2|TRBJ2-7
ASSPYLLAAYEQY
>TRBV4-3|TRBJ1-6
ASTQGQGARGYNSPLH
>TRBV7-6|TRBJ1-5
ASSLVYGGNQPQH
>TRBV19|TRBJ2-2
ASSVGQVANTGELF
>TRBV27|TRBJ1-6
ASSFISTANSPLH
>TRBV5-8|TRBJ2-3
ASSWGGGADTQY
>TRBV5-6|TRBJ2-7
ASSLARLTSGRTYEQY
>TRBV5-1|TRBJ2-1
ASSSGLAGAGEQF
>TRBV5-1|TRBJ1-1
ASSRGHENTEAF
>TRBV5-1|TRBJ1-1
ASSLDTTYTEAF
>TRBV5-1|TRBJ1-1
ASSSRTVMNTEAF
>TRBV6-5|TRBJ2-7
ASRMTGRRGNEQY
>TRBV2|TRBJ1-2
ASIAGFALGGYT
>TRBV7-9|TRBJ1-1
ASSHAKGWNTEAF
>TRBV18|TRBJ1-6
ASSLSQIQFNSPLH
>TRBV11-1|TRBJ2-1
ASIAGEANNEQF
>TRBV27|TRBJ2-3
ASSGGSGGSTDTQY
>TRBV5-1|TRBJ2-1
ASSVTSGTHNEQF
>TRBV9|TRBJ2-2
ASRGLADTGELF
>TRBV28|TRBJ1-3
ASSWTAGNTIY